The 21 T cell receptor beta chains in this list originate from one sample, sequenced in a study of neoadjuvant anti-PD-1 for oral cavity cancer (dated by TCRdb to the early 2020s). The library was obtained by the immunoSEQ multiplex PCR assay. As stored in TCRdb, this immuneACCESS dataset retains in-frame rearrangements with V and J assigned. A fraction of the clones does not appear; measured against another copy, unresolved V genes explain less than half of the discrepancy, and the remainder lacks a known reason. This sample lists 18,000 or so clones; under 75% were detected once. Clones ranked in the top ten supply around 2.6% of the sample. This sample's time point label indicates: before neoadjuvant nivolumab. The sequencing here drew on PBMCs, taken before nivolumab (anti-PD-1) treatment. The receptors were sampled from a person aged 40 to 85 with oral cavity squamous cell carcinoma.

This chain links TRBV5-4 with TRBJ2-3; 9 bases are a match to TRBD2. Germline lookup yields CDR1 SGHNT and CDR2 YYREEE (reference sequence). Trimming removed 0 bases from V and 0 bases from J; junction bases left unmatched: 5. The CDR3 has 17 residues. The CDR3 DNA reads TGTGCCAGCAGCTTGGCACTAGCGGGTCCTAGCACAGATACGCAGTATTTT. It is translated as CASSLALAGPSTDTQYF.

The chain employs TRBV9 and TRBJ1-5, with TRBD1 identical over 12 bases. The germline V gene encodes CDR1 SGDLS and CDR2 YYNGEE. V dropped 3 bases and J dropped 7; count of bases not matched to a gene: 5. CDR3 length: 15 residues. CDR3 sequence reads: CASSASGTGGQPQHF. CDR3 in DNA: TGTGCCAGCAGCGCATCCGGGACAGGGGGCCAGCCCCAGCATTTT.

The chain is built from TRBV7-2 and TRBJ2-7; tentative D call: TRBD1 (7 bases). V was clipped by 6 bases and J by 2 bases, with 17 bases between them. This CDR3 has 15 residues. Germline CDR1 and CDR2: SGHTA and FQGNSA. The CDR3 coding sequence is TGTGCCAGCAGGGCGGAGGGGCAGGGGGCCTACGAGCAGTACTTC. Encoded protein: CASRAEGQGAYEQYF.

The V gene is TRBV29-1, the J gene TRBJ2-2; no reliable D call. The V end lost 6 bases, the J end lost 1 base, and 15 bases lay between the germline ends. CDR1 and CDR2 from the germline V gene are SQVTM and ANQGSEA. This CDR3 spans 15 amino acids. CDR3 sequence: CSVPGGTLNTGELFF. The CDR3 DNA is TGCAGCGTCCCCGGCGGCACTCTGAACACCGGGGAGCTGTTTTTT.

V is TRBV11-2 and J is TRBJ2-3; 14 bases line up with TRBD2. The CDR3 is made up of 18 amino acids. Germline CDR1 SGHAT, CDR2 FQNNGV. The junction had 4 bases not matched to a gene; V was cut back by 1 base and J by 1 base. The CDR3 nucleotides read TGTGCCAGCAGCTTAGTGGGGACTAGCGGGAGAGGCACAGATACGCAGTATTTT. This codes for CASSLVGTSGRGTDTQYF.

The CDR3 spells CASSSGGSKQFF. The CDR3 DNA reads as TGTGCCAGCAGCTCCGGGGGATCAAAGCAGTTCTTC. The chain recombines TRBV5-8 with TRBJ2-1, with D perhaps matching TRBD2 (6 bases). The germline V and J ends were trimmed by 3 bases and 11 bases, with 12 bases remaining between them. This CDR3 has 12 residues. Looked up from germline, CDR1 is SGHTS and CDR2 is YDEGEE.

This clone was seen only a few times. The J gene is TRBJ1-1, the V gene TRBV9; 7 nucleotides line up with TRBD1. The junction had 7 bases not matched to a gene; V was cut back by 0 bases and J by 5 bases. There are 15 residues in the CDR3. The germline V gene has CDR1 SGDLS and CDR2 YYNGEE. The CDR3 DNA reads as TGTGCCAGCAGCGTAGTTGGGGCAGGGGGAACTGAAGCTTTCTTT. It is translated as CASSVVGAGGTEAFF.

This clone was seen a handful of times. The CDR3 sequence is CASSYGGLDYTF. The CDR3, as DNA: TGTGCCAGCAGTTACGGGGGACTTGACTACACCTTC. The rearrangement links TRBV6-5 to TRBJ1-2, with TRBD1 as a possible D gene (5 bases). CDR3 size: 12 residues. Germline V CDR1 and CDR2: MNHEY, SVGAGI. V gave up 2 bases and J gave up 10 bases, with 11 bases separating them.

This clone was seen once. The chain links TRBV27 to TRBJ2-2; D remains unclear. Germline V gene sequence: CDR1 MNHEY, CDR2 SMNVEV (reference sequence). V lost 5 bases to trimming and J lost 5 bases, with 18 bases between them. The CDR3 is 16 residues long. CDR3 loop: CASSPDPSWGTGELFF. The DNA for the CDR3 is TGTGCCAGCAGTCCGGACCCATCCTGGGGAACCGGGGAGCTGTTTTTT.

This clone appeared once. The V call is TRBV5-6, the J call TRBJ2-3; 8 bases match TRBD2. The CDR3 is 16 amino acids. V was pared by 1 base and J by 7 bases, with 11 bases of the junction left unmatched. The germline gives CDR1 SGHDT, CDR2 YYEEEE. The CDR3 spells CASSLSGAPGGNTQYF. The CDR3 nucleotides read TGTGCCAGCAGCTTGTCAGGGGCGCCGGGAGGGAATACGCAGTATTTT.

The chain recombines TRBV7-9 with TRBJ2-1, with D unresolved. The CDR3 covers 14 residues. Trimming took off 2 bases at V and 9 bases at J, with 14 bases between the two ends. Germline CDR1 SEHNR, CDR2 FQNEAQ (reference sequence). CDR3 loop: CASSLNSNGGEQFF. DNA for the CDR3: TGTGCCAGCAGCTTAAATAGTAACGGCGGTGAGCAGTTCTTC.

CDR3 region: CASSGRDNTDTQYF. CDR3 coding DNA: TGTGCCAGCAGCGGGCGGGACAACACAGATACGCAGTATTTT. This rearrangement joins TRBV5-6 to TRBJ2-3; D may be TRBD1 or TRBD2 (6 bases each). This CDR3 region has 14 residues. The germline gives CDR1 SGHDT, CDR2 YYEEEE. V was shortened by 4 bases and J by 2 bases, with 11 bases between the two germline ends.

This chain links TRBV7-9 with TRBJ2-6, with TRBD1 matching over 7 bases. Unmatched junction bases numbered 7, after V lost 5 bases and J lost 0 bases. The CDR3 spans 17 residues. Germline CDR1 is SEHNR and CDR2 is FQNEAQ (reference sequence). The CDR3 region is CASSPGTVSSGANVLTF. The CDR3 DNA reads TGTGCCAGCAGCCCCGGGACAGTGAGCTCTGGGGCCAACGTCCTGACTTTC.

The rearrangement joins TRBV9 to TRBJ2-1, with 7 bases fitting TRBD2. The CDR3 has 17 residues. Germline values: CDR1 SGDLS, CDR2 YYNGEE. Trimming at V came to 4 bases and at J to 4 bases, leaving 14 bases not matched to a gene. The CDR3 here is CASSSGLGGSGYNEQFF. The CDR3 region has the DNA TGTGCCAGCAGCTCCGGTCTGGGAGGGAGCGGTTACAATGAGCAGTTCTTC. Full variable domain (remainder filled in from reference TRBV9 and TRBJ2-1): DSGVTQTPKHLITATGQRVTLRCSPRSGDLSVYWYQQSLDQGLQFLIQYYNGEERAKGNILERFSAQQFPDLHSELNLSSLELGDSALYFCASSSGLGGSGYNEQFFGPGTRLTVL.

The chain is built from TRBV2 and TRBJ2-1, with TRBD2 matching over 7 bases. CDR3 size: 15 residues. The V and J ends lost 1 base and 4 bases, in that order; junction bases with no gene match: 4. Germline CDR1 is SNHLY and CDR2 is FYNNEI. CDR3 in DNA: TGTGCCAGCAGTGAAGAAGCGGGATATTACAATGAGCAGTTCTTC. It is translated as CASSEEAGYYNEQFF.

CDR3 nucleotides: TGTGCCAGCAGTTTACGGCCATTAAACACTGAAGCTTTCTTT. Amino acids: CASSLRPLNTEAFF. J is TRBJ1-1 and V is TRBV27; D remains ambiguous. The CDR3 contains 14 residues. Germline V CDR1 and CDR2: MNHEY, SMNVEV (reference sequence). V was trimmed by 2 bases and J by 2 bases, leaving 9 bases between them.

This clone was picked up a small number of times. V usage is TRBV6-5 and J usage is TRBJ1-3, with 7 bases that match TRBD1. The CDR3 consists of 16 residues. Germline lookup yields CDR1 MNHEY and CDR2 SVGAGI. V shed 4 bases and J 0 bases; nucleotides not matched to a gene: 6. The CDR3, as DNA: TGTGCCAGCAGTTCTGCAGACAGGGCCTCTGGAAACACCATATATTTT. As protein: CASSSADRASGNTIYF.

This chain connects TRBV30 to TRBJ1-4; D is perhaps TRBD1 (5 bases). This CDR3 comprises 17 residues. In germline, CDR1 is GTSNPN, CDR2 SVGIG (reference sequence). The V and J ends lost 2 bases and 0 bases respectively, with 16 bases between them. The CDR3: CAWSSPTLGATNEKLFF. The CDR3 DNA sequence: TGTGCCTGGAGTTCCCCTACCCTGGGGGCAACTAATGAAAAACTGTTTTTT.

The rearrangement joins TRBV19 to TRBJ2-2; 9 positions agree with TRBD2. Unmatched junction bases numbered 5, after V lost 1 base and J lost 2 bases. From germline, CDR1 is LNHDA and CDR2 SQIVND (reference sequence). This CDR3 is built from 17 residues. The CDR3 loop reads CASSIAASGANTGELFF. The CDR3 DNA is TGTGCCAGTAGTATAGCGGCTAGCGGGGCCAACACCGGGGAGCTGTTTTTT.

This clone was observed a few times. V gene TRBV11-2 combines with J gene TRBJ2-1; 7 positions agree with TRBD2. This CDR3 region has 15 residues. With V trimmed by 0 bases and J by 6 bases, 5 bases remained unmatched. Germline V gene sequence: CDR1 SGHAT, CDR2 FQNNGV. In nucleotides, the CDR3 is TGTGCCAGCAGCTTAGAGGCGGGAGAGGGCAATGAGCAGTTCTTC. Encoded protein: CASSLEAGEGNEQFF.

The chain uses TRBV10-2 and TRBJ2-1; 7 bases map to TRBD2. This CDR3 has 15 residues. Germline V gives CDR1 WSHSY, CDR2 SAAADI. Unmatched junction bases numbered 5, after V lost 1 base and J lost 5 bases. The DNA of the CDR3 is TGCGCCAGCAGTGAGTGGGGAGGGGCCGACAATGAGCAGTTCTTC. Protein product: CASSEWGGADNEQFF.